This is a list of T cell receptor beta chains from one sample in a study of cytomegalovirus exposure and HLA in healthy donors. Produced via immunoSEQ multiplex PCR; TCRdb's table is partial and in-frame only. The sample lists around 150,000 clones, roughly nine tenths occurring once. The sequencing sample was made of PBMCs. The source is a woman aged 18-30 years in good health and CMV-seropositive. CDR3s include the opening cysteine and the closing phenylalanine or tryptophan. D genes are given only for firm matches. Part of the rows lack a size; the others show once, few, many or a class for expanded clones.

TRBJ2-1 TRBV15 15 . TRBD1 CATSREKGARDEQFF TGTGCCACCAGCAGAGAAAAGGGGGCTCGGGATGAGCAGTTCTTC
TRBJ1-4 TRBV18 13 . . CASSPRQAEKLFF TGTGCCAGCTCCCCAAGGCAGGCCGAAAAACTGTTTTTT
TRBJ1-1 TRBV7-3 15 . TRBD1 CASSLGQAKNTEAFF TGTGCCAGCAGCTTAGGACAGGCCAAGAACACTGAAGCTTTCTTT
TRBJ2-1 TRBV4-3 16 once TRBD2 CASSQVSGLAAHEQFF TGCGCCAGCAGCCAAGTATCCGGACTAGCGGCCCATGAGCAGTTCTTC
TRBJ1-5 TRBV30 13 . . CAWSSPGYQPQHF TGTGCCTGGAGTAGCCCAGGGTATCAGCCCCAGCATTTT
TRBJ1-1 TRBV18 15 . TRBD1 CASSLGQGQNTEAFF TGTGCCAGCTCACTGGGACAGGGGCAGAACACTGAAGCTTTCTTT
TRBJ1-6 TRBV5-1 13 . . CASSLIENSPLHF TGCGCCAGCAGCTTGATTGAGAATTCACCCCTCCACTTT
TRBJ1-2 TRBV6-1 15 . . CASSALQGGSDGYTF TGTGCCAGCAGTGCCCTACAGGGAGGGTCAGATGGCTACACCTTC
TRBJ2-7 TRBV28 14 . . CASSESQGGDEQYF TGTGCCAGCAGTGAGTCCCAGGGTGGGGACGAGCAGTACTTC
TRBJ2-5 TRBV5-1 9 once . CAPEETQYF TGCGCCCCCGAGGAGACCCAGTACTTC
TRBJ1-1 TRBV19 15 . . CASSPTGAMNTEAFF TGTGCCAGTAGTCCCACGGGTGCTATGAACACTGAAGCTTTCTTT
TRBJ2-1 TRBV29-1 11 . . CSGRVGNEQFF TGCAGCGGGAGGGTTGGGAATGAGCAGTTCTTC
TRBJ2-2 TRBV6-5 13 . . CASSYGGAGELFF TGTGCCAGCAGTTACGGCGGGGCCGGGGAGCTGTTTTTT
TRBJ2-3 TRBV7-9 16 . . CASSWGQGAGTDTQYF TGTGCCAGCAGCTGGGGGCAGGGAGCTGGCACAGATACGCAGTATTTT
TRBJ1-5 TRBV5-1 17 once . CASFKSPQGRGNQPQHF TGCGCCAGCTTTAAGAGCCCCCAGGGTAGAGGCAATCAGCCCCAGCATTTT
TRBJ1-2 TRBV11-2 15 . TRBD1 CASSPGTGGDYGYTF TGTGCCAGCAGTCCCGGGACAGGGGGCGACTATGGCTACACCTTC
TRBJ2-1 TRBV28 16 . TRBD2 CASSPWASGTYNEQFF TGTGCCAGCAGTCCCTGGGCTAGCGGGACCTACAATGAGCAGTTCTTC
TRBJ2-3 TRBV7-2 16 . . CASSRRGGGGTDTQYF TGTGCCAGCAGCCGAAGAGGGGGGGGCGGCACAGATACGCAGTATTTT
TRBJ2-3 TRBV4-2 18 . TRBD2 CASSQMRGRTTSTDTQYF TGTGCCAGCAGCCAAATGCGCGGGAGAACCACTAGCACAGATACGCAGTATTTT
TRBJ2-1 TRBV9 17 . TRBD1 CASSGPPGTGAHNEQFF TGTGCCAGCAGCGGCCCCCCCGGGACAGGGGCCCACAATGAGCAGTTCTTC
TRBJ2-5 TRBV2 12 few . CASRGLQETQYF TGTGCCAGTAGGGGACTCCAAGAGACCCAGTACTTC
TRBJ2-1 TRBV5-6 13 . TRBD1 CATHRGNYNEQFF TGTGCCACCCACAGGGGGAATTACAATGAGCAGTTCTTC
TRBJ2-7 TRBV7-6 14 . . CASSLETASYEQYF TGTGCCAGCAGCTTAGAAACAGCTTCCTACGAGCAGTACTTC
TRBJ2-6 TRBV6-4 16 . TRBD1 CASSLTGNSGANVLTF TGTGCCAGCAGTCTGACAGGGAACTCTGGGGCCAACGTCCTGACTTTC
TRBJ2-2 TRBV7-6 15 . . CASSLDTPGTGELFF TGTGCCAGCAGCCTTGACACCCCGGGGACCGGGGAGCTGTTTTTT
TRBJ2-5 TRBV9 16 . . CASSVGSGAWEETQYF TGTGCCAGCAGCGTAGGGTCAGGGGCGTGGGAAGAGACCCAGTACTTC
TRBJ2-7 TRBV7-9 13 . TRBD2 CASSFGTRDEQYF TGTGCCAGCAGCTTCGGGACTAGAGACGAGCAGTACTTC
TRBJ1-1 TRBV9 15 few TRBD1 CASSPPTGTSTEAFF TGTGCCAGCAGCCCGCCGACAGGGACGAGCACTGAAGCTTTCTTT
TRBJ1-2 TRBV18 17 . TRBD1 CASSNQGQGAFSYGYTF TGTGCCAGCTCAAATCAGGGACAGGGGGCATTCAGCTATGGCTACACCTTC